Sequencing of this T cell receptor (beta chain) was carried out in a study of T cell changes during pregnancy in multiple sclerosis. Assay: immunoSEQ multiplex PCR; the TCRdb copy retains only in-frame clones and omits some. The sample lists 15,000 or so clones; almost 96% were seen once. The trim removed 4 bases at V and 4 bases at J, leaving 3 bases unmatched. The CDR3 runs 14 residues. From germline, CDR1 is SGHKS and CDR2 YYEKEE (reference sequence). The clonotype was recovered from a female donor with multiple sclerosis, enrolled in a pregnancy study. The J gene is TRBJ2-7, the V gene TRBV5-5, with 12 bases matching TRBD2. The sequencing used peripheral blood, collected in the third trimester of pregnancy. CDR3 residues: CASSPTSGGYEQYF. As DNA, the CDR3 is TGTGCCAGCAGCCCGACTAGCGGGGGTTACGAGCAGTACTTC.